This TCR beta chain is drawn from a study of T cell repertoires in cytomegalovirus infection. Findings and caveats of the study: CMV-specific TCR beta clonotypes restricted by HLA-C were the ones dominating the ex vivo response.

Trimming cost V 0 bases and J 1 base, with 3 bases left between them. The CDR3 contains 14 residues. Per germline, CDR1 SSHAT and CDR2 FNYEAQ (reference sequence). TCRdb reanalysed the reads using MiXCR and keeps one entry per CDR3 protein. The sample consists of roughly 230,000 distinct CDR3 sequences, roughly 20% of them appearing once. This clonotype was seen repeatedly, ten times or more. Its target is not known. The chain is built from TRBV7-7 and TRBJ2-2; D gene unclear. The sequenced material came from CD8+ T cells from PBMCs. The source is a human donor in good health (CMV status not recorded). Some clones in this sample may be carry-over from other donors' samples. This chain's CDR3 is CASSLAENTGELFF. The DNA for the CDR3 is TGTGCCAGCAGCTTAGCGGAGAACACCGGGGAGCTGTTTTTT.